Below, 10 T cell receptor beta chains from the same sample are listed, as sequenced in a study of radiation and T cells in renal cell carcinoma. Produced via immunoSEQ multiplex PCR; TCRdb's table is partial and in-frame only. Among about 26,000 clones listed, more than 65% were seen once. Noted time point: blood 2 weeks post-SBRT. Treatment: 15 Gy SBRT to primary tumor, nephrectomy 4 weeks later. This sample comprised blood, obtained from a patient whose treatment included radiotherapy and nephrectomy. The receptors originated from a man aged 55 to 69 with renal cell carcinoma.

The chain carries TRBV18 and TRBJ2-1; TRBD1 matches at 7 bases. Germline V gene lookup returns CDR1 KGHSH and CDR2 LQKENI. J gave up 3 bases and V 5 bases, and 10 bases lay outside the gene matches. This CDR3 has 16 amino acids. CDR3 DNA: TGTGCCAGCTCAAAAATCCGGGACAGAAACTACAATGAGCAGTTCTTC. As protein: CASSKIRDRNYNEQFF.

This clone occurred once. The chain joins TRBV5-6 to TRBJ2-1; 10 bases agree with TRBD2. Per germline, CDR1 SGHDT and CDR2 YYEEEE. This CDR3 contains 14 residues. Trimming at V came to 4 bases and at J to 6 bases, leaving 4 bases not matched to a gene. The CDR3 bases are TGTGCCAGCAGCCCAGCGGGAGGGCTCAATGAGCAGTTCTTC. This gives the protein CASSPAGGLNEQFF.

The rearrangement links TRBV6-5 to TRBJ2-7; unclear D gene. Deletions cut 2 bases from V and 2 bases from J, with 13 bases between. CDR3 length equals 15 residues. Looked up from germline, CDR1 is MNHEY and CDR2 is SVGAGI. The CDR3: CASSYRWQTAYEQYF. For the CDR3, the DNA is TGTGCCAGCAGTTACCGCTGGCAGACCGCCTACGAGCAGTACTTC.

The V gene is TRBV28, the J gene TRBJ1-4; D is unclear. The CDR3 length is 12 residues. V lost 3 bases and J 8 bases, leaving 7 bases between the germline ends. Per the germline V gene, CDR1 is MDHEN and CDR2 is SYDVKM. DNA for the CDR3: TGTGCCAGCAGTTTCGTCCTAGAAAAACTGTTTTTT. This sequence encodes CASSFVLEKLFF. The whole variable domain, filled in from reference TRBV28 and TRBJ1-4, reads DVKVTQSSRYLVKRTGEKVFLECVQDMDHENMFWYRQDPGLGLRLIYFSYDVKMKEKGDIPEGYSVSREKKERFSLILESASTNQTSMYLCASSFVLEKLFFGSGTQLSVL.

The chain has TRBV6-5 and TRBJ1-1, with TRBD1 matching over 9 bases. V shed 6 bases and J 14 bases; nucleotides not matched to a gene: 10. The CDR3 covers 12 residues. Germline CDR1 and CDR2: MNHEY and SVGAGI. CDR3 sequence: CASRDSDRGTFF. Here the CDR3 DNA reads TGTGCCAGCAGAGACTCTGACAGGGGGACCTTCTTT.

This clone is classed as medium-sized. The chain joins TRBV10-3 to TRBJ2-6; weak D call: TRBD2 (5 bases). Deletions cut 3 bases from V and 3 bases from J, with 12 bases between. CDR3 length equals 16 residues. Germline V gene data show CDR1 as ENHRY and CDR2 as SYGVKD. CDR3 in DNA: TGTGCCATCAGTGACTTAGCGAGGCGTGGGGCCAACGTCCTGACTTTC. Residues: CAISDLARRGANVLTF.

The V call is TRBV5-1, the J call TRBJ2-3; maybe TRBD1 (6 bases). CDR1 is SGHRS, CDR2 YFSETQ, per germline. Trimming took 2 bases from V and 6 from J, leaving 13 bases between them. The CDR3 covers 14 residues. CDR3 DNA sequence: TGCGCCAGCAGCTTCGGACAGCCCCTGGATACGCAGTATTTT. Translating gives CASSFGQPLDTQYF.

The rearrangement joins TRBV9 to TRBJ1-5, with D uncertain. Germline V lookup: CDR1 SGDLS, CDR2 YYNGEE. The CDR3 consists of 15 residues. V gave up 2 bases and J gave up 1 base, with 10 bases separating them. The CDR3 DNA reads TGTGCCAGCAGCGTCGTGTCACGAAGCAATCAGCCCCAGCATTTT. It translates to CASSVVSRSNQPQHF.

CDR3 in amino acids: CASKYQETQYF. The CDR3, as DNA: TGTGCCAGCAAATACCAAGAGACCCAGTACTTC. This chain connects TRBV2 to TRBJ2-5; D is unresolved. This CDR3 is built from 11 residues. The V gene's germline CDR1 is SNHLY and CDR2 FYNNEI. Trimming pared 7 bases from V and 0 bases from J, leaving 3 bases between.

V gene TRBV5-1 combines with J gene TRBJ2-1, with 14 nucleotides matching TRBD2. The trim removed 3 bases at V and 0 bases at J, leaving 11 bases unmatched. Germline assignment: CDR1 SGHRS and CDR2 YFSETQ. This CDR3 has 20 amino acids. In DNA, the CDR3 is TGCGCCAGCAGCTCCTTTGGACTAGCGGGAGGCGGGAGCTCCTACAATGAGCAGTTCTTC. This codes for CASSSFGLAGGGSSYNEQFF.